Presented here are 13 T cell receptor beta chains from one specimen sequenced in a study of Ad26.COV2.S vaccination and SARS-CoV-2 variants. Method: immunoSEQ multiplex PCR; TCRdb's copy keeps in-frame clones and lacks some. Of 120,000 to 150,000 clones listed, roughly 85% are singletons. Sample: peripheral blood, taken after recovery from COVID-19. Every receptor here comes from a human donor who had recovered from COVID-19.

This rearrangement joins TRBV6-5 to TRBJ1-1; maybe TRBD1 (6 bases). Germline assignment: CDR1 MNHEY and CDR2 SVGAGI. The ends were cut back, 6 bases at V and 5 bases at J, with 16 bases in the middle. CDR3 size: 14 residues. As DNA, the CDR3 is TGTGCCAGCAGCGCCTCGGGGGGCGGAACTGAAGCTTTCTTT. Translated, it gives CASSASGGGTEAFF.

The chain links TRBV5-8 to TRBJ1-1, with TRBD1 matching 8 bases. CDR3 length: 15 amino acids. Looked up from germline, CDR1 is SGHTS and CDR2 is YDEGEE. With V trimmed by 2 bases and J by 0 bases, 3 bases remained unmatched. As DNA, the CDR3 is TGTGCCAGCAGCTTAAACAGGGGGATGAACACTGAAGCTTTCTTT. Its translation is CASSLNRGMNTEAFF.

This chain connects TRBV28 to TRBJ2-2; 9 nucleotides match TRBD1. The germline V gene encodes CDR1 MDHEN and CDR2 SYDVKM. This CDR3 contains 14 residues. V was clipped by 11 bases and J by 3 bases; unmatched bases: 7. This CDR3 is CAGQGTPYTGELFF. The CDR3 region has the DNA TGTGCCGGACAGGGGACCCCTTACACCGGGGAGCTGTTTTTT.

This chain joins TRBV30 and TRBJ1-3; D is possibly TRBD1 (5 bases). CDR1 GTSNPN and CDR2 SVGIG come from the germline V gene (reference sequence). This CDR3 region has 13 residues. Trimming left V 0 bases short and J 3 bases short, with 6 bases between. Here the CDR3 DNA reads TGTGCCTGGAGTGTAGGGGTTGGAAACACCATATATTTT. It translates to CAWSVGVGNTIYF.

In DNA form, the CDR3 reads TGTGCCAGCAGCTTGGCCGGGCCCAACTCCGAAGCTTTCTTT. It translates to CASSLAGPNSEAFF. The gene calls are TRBV5-4 and TRBJ1-1; unclear D gene. V was clipped by 0 bases and J by 8 bases, with 14 bases between them. Germline V gene sequence: CDR1 SGHNT, CDR2 YYREEE (reference sequence). This CDR3 is built from 14 residues.

The rearrangement uses TRBV7-2 and TRBJ1-2; D call uncertain. The V and J ends lost 5 bases and 4 bases respectively, with 11 bases between them. The CDR3 loop spans 13 amino acids. Germline-derived CDR1 and CDR2 are SGHTA and FQGNSA. The CDR3 sequence is CASSRSTGYGYTF. The CDR3 nucleotides are TGTGCCAGCAGCAGGTCGACCGGCTATGGCTACACCTTC.

The count of this clone is one. The genes are TRBV18 and TRBJ2-6; 7 bases are a match to TRBD1. The CDR3 runs to 17 residues. After removal of 5 bases from V and 1 base from J, the junction contained 8 bases not matched to a gene. The germline V gene has CDR1 KGHSH and CDR2 LQKENI. CDR3 region: CASSAGTAWSGANVLTF. The CDR3, as DNA: TGTGCCAGCTCAGCCGGGACAGCCTGGTCTGGGGCCAACGTCCTGACTTTC. Based on the CDR3 plus reference TRBV18 and TRBJ2-6, the full variable domain is NAGVMQNPRHLVRRRGQEARLRCSPMKGHSHVYWYRQLPEEGLKFMVYLQKENIIDESGMPKERFSAEFPKEGPSILRIQQVVRGDSAAYFCASSAGTAWSGANVLTFGAGSRLTVL.

This clone was picked up a small number of times. This chain connects TRBV9 to TRBJ2-7; D remains ambiguous. CDR1 is SGDLS and CDR2 is YYNGEE in the germline V gene. CDR3 length equals 14 residues. Trimming pared 1 base from V and 1 base from J, leaving 9 bases between. The chain's CDR3 is CASSVSAESYEQYF. CDR3 coding DNA: TGTGCCAGCAGCGTATCCGCCGAATCCTACGAGCAGTACTTC.

This chain connects TRBV19 to TRBJ2-1; D might be TRBD1 (6 bases). The CDR3 has 15 amino acids. From germline, CDR1 is LNHDA and CDR2 SQIVND (reference sequence). Trimming took off 8 bases at V and 2 bases at J, with 16 bases between the two ends. CDR3 nucleotides: TGTGCCAGTTCTAGGGGGTTGGGACCCTACAATGAGCAGTTCTTC. This translates into CASSRGLGPYNEQFF. The full variable domain, with the rest looked up from reference TRBV19 and TRBJ2-1, is DGGITQSPKYLFRKEGQNVTLSCEQNLNHDAMYWYRQDPGQGLRLIYYSQIVNDFQKGDIAEGYSVSREKKESFPLTVTSAQKNPTAFYLCASSRGLGPYNEQFFGPGTRLTVL.

The CDR3: CASQTDRGLDTEAFF. CDR3 bases: TGTGCCAGCCAAACCGACAGGGGGCTCGACACTGAAGCTTTCTTT. The chain has TRBV28 and TRBJ1-1; 10 bases line up with TRBD1. This CDR3 has 15 residues. The germline V gene encodes CDR1 MDHEN and CDR2 SYDVKM. V trimming: 8 bases; J trimming: 3 bases; junction bases outside the gene matches: 9.

The count of this clone is one. V and J are TRBV6-2 or TRBV6-3 and TRBJ2-1; 7 bases are a match to TRBD2. The germline CDR1 and CDR2 sequences are MNHEY and SVGEGT. With 2 bases clipped from V and 1 base from J, the junction kept 5 bases outside the gene matches. This CDR3 region has 16 residues. CDR3 sequence reads: CASSYNGGGSYNEQFF. CDR3 bases: TGTGCCAGCAGTTACAATGGGGGGGGTTCCTACAATGAGCAGTTCTTC.

The J gene is TRBJ2-3, the V gene TRBV11-3; D remains unclear. This CDR3 is 15 amino acids long. Germline lookup yields CDR1 SGHNT and CDR2 YENEEA. The V and J ends lost 0 bases and 0 bases respectively, with 7 bases between them. In nucleotides, the CDR3 is TGTGCCAGCAGCTTAGACTCTGGGAGCACAGATACGCAGTATTTT. Residues: CASSLDSGSTDTQYF.

This rearrangement joins TRBV18 to TRBJ2-3; 10 positions agree with TRBD2. The germline gives CDR1 KGHSH, CDR2 LQKENI. V shed 3 bases, J shed 6 bases, and the junction held 12 bases outside the gene matches. The CDR3 length is 17 residues. DNA for the CDR3: TGTGCCAGCTCACCTAGCGGGGGGCCCCCAGCGTCGGATACGCAGTATTTT. This sequence encodes CASSPSGGPPASDTQYF.